These 9 T cell receptor beta chains share one sample of origin, sequenced in a study of cytomegalovirus exposure and HLA in healthy donors (dated by TCRdb to 2015 to 2018). The protocol used for the library was the immunoSEQ multiplex PCR assay. TCRdb took this table from immuneACCESS and kept in-frame rearrangements with V and J called. Such tables lack part of the clones; where checked against another copy, unresolved V genes explain under half of the gap, and the rest is unexplained. Present in this sample are approximately 200,000 clones, 84% of which were seen just once. Of the sample, roughly 13% falls within the top ten clones. The material sequenced was PBMCs. All receptors come from a woman younger than 45 in good health and CMV-seropositive.

This sequence joins TRBV5-6 and TRBJ2-1; 7 bases match TRBD1. Trimming at V came to 1 base and at J to 14 bases, leaving 12 bases not matched to a gene. Germline CDR1 and CDR2: SGHDT and YYEEEE. This CDR3 is built from 14 residues. The CDR3 DNA sequence: TGTGCCAGCAGCTTGCGGGACAGAATCAACTCGGAGTTCTTC. Amino acids: CASSLRDRINSEFF.

The sample holds one count of this clone. The genes are TRBV4-2 and TRBJ2-7, with no clear D. V lost 0 bases to trimming and J lost 2 bases, with 11 bases between them. CDR1 LGHNA and CDR2 YNFKEQ come from the germline V gene. CDR3 length: 15 amino acids. DNA of the CDR3: TGTGCCAGCAGCCAAGATCTAGGCATCGCCTACGAGCAGTACTTC. It translates to CASSQDLGIAYEQYF.

This clone was seen only once. V gene TRBV6-1 combines with J gene TRBJ2-7; D is perhaps TRBD2 (6 bases). Trimming pared 0 bases from V and 4 bases from J, leaving 16 bases between. The CDR3 covers 16 residues. Germline CDR1 reads MNHNS; CDR2 reads SASEGT. The CDR3 is CASSEAWGGRPYEQYF. The CDR3, as DNA: TGTGCCAGCAGTGAAGCTTGGGGAGGCAGACCTTACGAGCAGTACTTC.

The chain has TRBV6-6 and TRBJ2-1; 11 nucleotides agree with TRBD2. The junction had 5 bases not matched to a gene; V was cut back by 5 bases and J by 5 bases. In germline, CDR1 is MNHNY, CDR2 SVGAGI (reference sequence). CDR3 length: 15 residues. The CDR3 DNA reads TGTGCCAGCAGTCCCGGGACTAGCGGTAACAATGAGCAGTTCTTC. It is translated as CASSPGTSGNNEQFF.

The genes are TRBV5-1 and TRBJ2-7, with 13 bases fitting TRBD2. Germline CDR1 and CDR2: SGHRS and YFSETQ. The J segment lost 3 bases and the V segment lost 3 bases, leaving 3 bases of the junction unmatched. The CDR3 runs 15 residues. CDR3 nucleotide sequence: TGCGCCAGCAGCTCTGGACTAGCGGGGGACTACGAGCAGTACTTC. Translation gives CASSSGLAGDYEQYF.

The V call is TRBV5-4, the J call TRBJ2-7, with D tentatively TRBD2 (6 bases). The V gene's germline CDR1 is SGHNT and CDR2 YYREEE (reference sequence). This CDR3 region has 16 residues. Deletions cut 4 bases from V and 5 bases from J, with 22 bases between. For the CDR3, the DNA is TGTGCCAGCAGCCCCTTCGGGACTTTAGGTTGGGACGAGCAGTACTTC. It is translated as CASSPFGTLGWDEQYF.

The V gene is TRBV6-5, the J gene TRBJ2-7; 7 bases line up with TRBD1. This CDR3 is built from 16 residues. The J segment lost 3 bases and the V segment lost 2 bases, leaving 10 bases of the junction unmatched. Germline CDR1 is MNHEY and CDR2 is SVGAGI. CDR3 sequence (DNA): TGTGCCAGCAGTTACGGACCGGGACAGCTTGGCTACGAGCAGTACTTC. As protein: CASSYGPGQLGYEQYF.

V gene TRBV18 combines with J gene TRBJ2-6; 7 bases map to TRBD1. Trimming removed 4 bases from V and 1 base from J; junction bases left unmatched: 10. Germline loops: CDR1 KGHSH, CDR2 LQKENI. CDR3 length: 18 residues. The CDR3, as DNA: TGTGCCAGCTCACTTCCAGGACAGGTCCTTTCTGGGGCCAACGTCCTGACTTTC. It codes for CASSLPGQVLSGANVLTF.

The chain has TRBV2 and TRBJ2-5; 7 nucleotides align to TRBD1. Trimming cost V 7 bases and J 5 bases; bases outside gene matches: 10. The V gene's germline CDR1 is SNHLY and CDR2 FYNNEI. This CDR3 comprises 14 residues. CDR3 amino acids: CASKRLGGMETQYF. The CDR3 region has the DNA TGTGCCAGCAAACGTTTAGGGGGCATGGAGACCCAGTACTTC.